A selection of T cell receptor beta chains follows, all from one sample in a study of blood T cell repertoires in COVID-19. Generated by immunoSEQ multiplex PCR, the TCRdb table keeps only in-frame clones and is missing some. The repertoire holds 40,000 to 55,000 clones, with 90% to 95% as singletons. Sequencing was performed on peripheral blood. The receptors here all came from a human donor in a cohort sampled during active COVID-19. The CDR3 runs from the conserved cysteine through the conserved F or W. Fields, in order: clone size, D gene, V gene, J gene, CDR3 protein, CDR3 DNA. The D gene is left open where the match is weak. Only part of the rows carry a size: once, few, many, or a class if the clone is expanded.

size: -
D: -
V: TRBV5-1
J: TRBJ2-2
CDR3: CASSFTETGELFF
DNA: TGCGCCAGCAGCTTTACGGAGACCGGGGAGCTGTTTTTT

size: -
D: -
V: TRBV5-4
J: TRBJ1-4
CDR3: CASSWGGTTSNEKLFF
DNA: TGTGCCAGCAGCTGGGGGGGGACAACCTCTAATGAAAAACTGTTTTTT

size: -
D: -
V: TRBV6-5
J: TRBJ1-5
CDR3: CASSPRQRNQPQHF
DNA: TGTGCCAGCTCCCCTAGACAGCGAAATCAGCCCCAGCATTTT

size: -
D: TRBD2
V: TRBV9
J: TRBJ2-5
CDR3: CASSRGLADQETQYF
DNA: TGTGCCAGCAGCCGAGGACTAGCGGATCAAGAGACCCAGTACTTC

size: -
D: TRBD2
V: TRBV10-3
J: TRBJ2-2
CDR3: CAIGTSGRRSGELFF
DNA: TGTGCCATCGGGACTAGCGGGAGAAGGAGCGGGGAGCTGTTTTTT

size: -
D: -
V: TRBV9
J: TRBJ1-3
CDR3: CASSEGGFSGNTIYF
DNA: TGTGCCAGCAGCGAGGGGGGGTTCTCTGGAAACACCATATATTTT

size: -
D: TRBD2
V: TRBV6-5
J: TRBJ2-7
CDR3: CASGLAGGPGYEQYF
DNA: TGTGCCAGTGGACTAGCGGGAGGGCCGGGGTACGAGCAGTACTTC

size: -
D: -
V: TRBV28
J: TRBJ2-7
CDR3: CASSFGVSEQYF
DNA: TGTGCCAGCAGTTTCGGGGTCTCCGAGCAGTACTTC

size: once
D: TRBD2
V: TRBV7-2
J: TRBJ2-3
CDR3: CASSYTGTSGTDTQYF
DNA: TGTGCCAGCAGCTATACCGGGACTAGCGGCACAGATACGCAGTATTTT

size: -
D: TRBD2
V: TRBV4-1
J: TRBJ2-3
CDR3: CASSLGLAGGDTQYF
DNA: TGCGCCAGCTCATTGGGACTAGCGGGAGGAGATACGCAGTATTTT

size: -
D: TRBD1
V: TRBV30
J: TRBJ1-1
CDR3: CAWSRGDRVATEAFF
DNA: TGTGCCTGGAGTCGGGGTGACAGGGTGGCCACTGAAGCTTTCTTT

size: -
D: -
V: TRBV27
J: TRBJ2-5
CDR3: CASSLNRAQETQYF
DNA: TGTGCCAGCAGTTTAAACAGGGCCCAAGAGACCCAGTACTTC

size: -
D: -
V: TRBV14
J: TRBJ1-1
CDR3: CASSRDSLAFLNTEAFF
DNA: TGTGCCAGCAGCCGCGACAGTCTGGCTTTTTTGAACACTGAAGCTTTCTTT

size: -
D: TRBD1
V: TRBV28
J: TRBJ1-5
CDR3: CASRPGTGAVHQPQHF
DNA: TGTGCCAGCAGACCAGGGACAGGGGCAGTACATCAGCCCCAGCATTTT

size: -
D: -
V: TRBV7-2
J: TRBJ2-3
CDR3: CASSLGYYTDTQYF
DNA: TGTGCCAGCAGCTTAGGCTATTACACAGATACGCAGTATTTT

size: -
D: -
V: TRBV5-1
J: TRBJ1-1
CDR3: CASSSGSGNTEAFF
DNA: TGCGCCAGCAGCTCAGGGTCAGGGAACACTGAAGCTTTCTTT

size: -
D: -
V: TRBV6-2/TRBV6-3
J: TRBJ2-7
CDR3: CASSYGGGGYEQYF
DNA: TGTGCCAGCAGTTATGGAGGGGGCGGTTACGAGCAGTACTTC

size: -
D: TRBD2
V: TRBV4-2
J: TRBJ2-7
CDR3: CASSQEGLAGGYEQYF
DNA: TGTGCCAGCAGCCAAGAAGGCCTGGCGGGGGGGTACGAGCAGTACTTC

size: -
D: TRBD2
V: TRBV7-6
J: TRBJ2-3
CDR3: CASSRTRSDTQYF
DNA: TGTGCCAGCAGCAGGACTAGGTCAGATACGCAGTATTTT

size: -
D: TRBD2
V: TRBV4-3
J: TRBJ2-1
CDR3: CASSQLAGGLYNEQFF
DNA: TGCGCCAGCAGCCAGCTAGCGGGGGGGCTCTACAATGAGCAGTTCTTC

size: -
D: TRBD2
V: TRBV7-9
J: TRBJ2-3
CDR3: CASSSGLAGARQYF
DNA: TGTGCCAGCAGCTCGGGACTAGCGGGAGCTCGGCAGTATTTT

size: -
D: -
V: TRBV7-9
J: TRBJ1-4
CDR3: CASSLGGNEKLFF
DNA: TGTGCCAGCAGCTTAGGAGGGAATGAAAAACTGTTTTTT

size: few
D: TRBD1
V: TRBV5-1
J: TRBJ1-1
CDR3: CASSSGTGGEAFF
DNA: TGCGCCAGCAGCTCCGGGACAGGGGGTGAAGCTTTCTTT

size: -
D: -
V: TRBV24-1
J: TRBJ2-2
CDR3: CATSGRVPTGELFF
DNA: TGTGCCACCAGTGGCAGGGTGCCCACCGGGGAGCTGTTTTTT

size: -
D: -
V: TRBV5-4
J: TRBJ1-2
CDR3: CASSLAGDSGGYTF
DNA: TGTGCCAGCAGCTTGGCGGGGGATTCGGGTGGCTACACCTTC

size: -
D: -
V: TRBV19
J: TRBJ1-2
CDR3: CASSIPSGDNYGYTF
DNA: TGTGCCAGTAGTATTCCGTCGGGGGATAACTATGGCTACACCTTC

size: -
D: -
V: TRBV11-2
J: TRBJ2-1
CDR3: CASSLVSLPRLHDEQFF
DNA: TGTGCCAGCAGCTTAGTATCGCTACCTAGGCTACACGATGAGCAGTTCTTC

size: -
D: TRBD1
V: TRBV18
J: TRBJ2-7
CDR3: CASSSYWGQGTSYEQYF
DNA: TGTGCCAGCTCGTCCTATTGGGGACAGGGAACATCCTACGAGCAGTACTTC

size: -
D: -
V: TRBV27
J: TRBJ2-7
CDR3: CASSLWDTPHEQYF
DNA: TGTGCCAGCAGTTTATGGGACACACCTCACGAGCAGTACTTC

size: -
D: -
V: TRBV9
J: TRBJ1-1
CDR3: CASSVVPGSEAFF
DNA: TGTGCCAGCAGCGTAGTACCAGGGTCTGAAGCTTTCTTT

size: -
D: -
V: TRBV6-6
J: TRBJ2-6
CDR3: CASSYEASGANVLTF
DNA: TGTGCCAGCAGTTACGAGGCATCTGGGGCCAACGTCCTGACTTTC

size: -
D: TRBD1
V: TRBV19
J: TRBJ1-6
CDR3: CASSSLRQGAVVGISPLHF
DNA: TGTGCCAGTTCTTCGTTACGACAGGGGGCCGTCGTCGGGATTTCACCCCTCCACTTT

size: once
D: -
V: TRBV4-2
J: TRBJ1-1
CDR3: CASSQEPTRAFAFF
DNA: TGTGCCAGCAGCCAAGAACCGACCAGGGCTTTCGCTTTCTTT

size: -
D: -
V: TRBV3-1/TRBV3-2
J: TRBJ2-2
CDR3: CASSQTRNTGELFF
DNA: TGTGCCAGCAGCCAGACTAGAAACACCGGGGAGCTGTTTTTT

size: -
D: -
V: TRBV28
J: TRBJ2-7
CDR3: CASSLAGVDEQYF
DNA: TGTGCCAGCAGTTTGGCAGGGGTGGACGAGCAGTACTTC

size: -
D: TRBD2
V: TRBV7-9
J: TRBJ2-7
CDR3: CASSLTSGYEQYF
DNA: TGTGCCAGCAGCTTAACTAGCGGCTACGAGCAGTACTTC

size: -
D: -
V: TRBV2
J: TRBJ2-1
CDR3: CASSVWGLNEQFF
DNA: TGTGCCAGCAGTGTCTGGGGGCTAAATGAGCAGTTCTTC

size: once
D: TRBD2
V: TRBV6-5
J: TRBJ2-5
CDR3: CASSPTSGGAETQYF
DNA: TGTGCCAGCAGTCCGACTAGCGGGGGGGCAGAGACCCAGTACTTC

size: few
D: TRBD1
V: TRBV11-2
J: TRBJ1-2
CDR3: CASSSQYRGRGYTF
DNA: TGTGCCAGCAGCTCGCAATACAGGGGCAGGGGCTACACCTTC

size: -
D: -
V: TRBV5-4
J: TRBJ2-1
CDR3: CASSLNTNNEQFF
DNA: TGTGCCAGCAGCTTGAACACCAACAATGAGCAGTTCTTC

size: -
D: -
V: TRBV11-2
J: TRBJ2-3
CDR3: CASSPLTRPSTDTQYF
DNA: TGTGCCAGCAGCCCATTGACTCGACCGAGCACAGATACGCAGTATTTT

size: -
D: TRBD2
V: TRBV29-1
J: TRBJ2-7
CDR3: CSAIPSGGEQYF
DNA: TGCAGCGCGATACCTTCGGGGGGCGAGCAGTACTTC

size: -
D: -
V: TRBV7-3
J: TRBJ1-1
CDR3: CASSELGRPYPF
DNA: TGTGCCAGCAGCGAACTCGGGAGACCTTACCCGTTT

size: -
D: TRBD1
V: TRBV30
J: TRBJ2-1
CDR3: CAYPSRDRGPHEQFF
DNA: TGTGCCTACCCGAGTCGTGACAGGGGGCCCCATGAGCAGTTCTTC

size: -
D: TRBD1
V: TRBV3-1/TRBV3-2
J: TRBJ1-4
CDR3: CASSPRDRGSKLFF
DNA: TGTGCCAGCAGCCCCCGGGACAGGGGGTCAAAACTGTTTTTT

size: -
D: TRBD2
V: TRBV3-1/TRBV3-2
J: TRBJ2-3
CDR3: CASSQSTRTSIRYSTDTQYF
DNA: TGTGCCAGCAGCCAAAGTACCCGGACTAGCATTCGCTATAGCACAGATACGCAGTATTTT

size: -
D: -
V: TRBV24-1
J: TRBJ2-3
CDR3: CATSGFVGTDTQYF
DNA: TGTGCCACCAGTGGGTTCGTAGGCACAGATACGCAGTATTTT

size: -
D: TRBD2
V: TRBV4-2
J: TRBJ2-3
CDR3: CASSPMSGSGTDTQYF
DNA: TGTGCCAGCAGCCCCATGAGCGGGAGTGGCACAGATACGCAGTATTTT

size: -
D: TRBD1
V: TRBV19
J: TRBJ1-2
CDR3: CASIWDREHYYGYTF
DNA: TGTGCCAGTATTTGGGACAGGGAACACTACTATGGCTACACCTTC

size: -
D: -
V: TRBV11-1
J: TRBJ2-3
CDR3: CASSLVLEPTDTQYF
DNA: TGTGCCAGCAGCTTAGTCCTAGAACCCACAGATACGCAGTATTTT

size: -
D: TRBD1
V: TRBV5-4
J: TRBJ1-1
CDR3: CASSNRDSVNTEAFF
DNA: TGTGCCAGCAGCAATAGGGACAGCGTGAACACTGAAGCTTTCTTT

size: -
D: TRBD1
V: TRBV10-3
J: TRBJ1-2
CDR3: CAVTTGVGDYGYTF
DNA: TGTGCCGTAACGACAGGGGTCGGCGACTATGGCTACACCTTC

size: -
D: TRBD2
V: TRBV5-1
J: TRBJ2-5
CDR3: CASSLGSSGGIQETQYF
DNA: TGCGCCAGCAGCTTGGGGTCTAGCGGGGGGATACAAGAGACCCAGTACTTC

size: -
D: TRBD1
V: TRBV27
J: TRBJ2-7
CDR3: CASSRDSYYEQYF
DNA: TGTGCCAGCAGCCGGGACAGCTACTACGAGCAGTACTTC

size: -
D: TRBD1
V: TRBV10-3
J: TRBJ2-1
CDR3: CAISEDRGNEQFF
DNA: TGTGCCATCAGTGAGGACAGGGGCAATGAGCAGTTCTTC

size: -
D: -
V: TRBV5-1
J: TRBJ2-2
CDR3: CASSPEGRRVTGELFF
DNA: TGCGCCAGCAGCCCGGAGGGCAGGCGGGTTACCGGGGAGCTGTTTTTT

size: once
D: TRBD1
V: TRBV30
J: TRBJ2-2
CDR3: CAWSVGTGGAKDTGELFF
DNA: TGTGCCTGGAGTGTCGGGACAGGGGGCGCGAAGGACACCGGGGAGCTGTTTTTT

size: once
D: TRBD2
V: TRBV7-2
J: TRBJ2-7
CDR3: CASSFSAGAGNEQYF
DNA: TGTGCCAGCAGCTTTTCGGCGGGAGCGGGGAACGAGCAGTACTTC

size: -
D: -
V: TRBV5-6
J: TRBJ2-7
CDR3: CASTSYGAAASYEQYF
DNA: TGTGCCAGCACCTCCTACGGAGCGGCGGCCTCCTACGAGCAGTACTTC